This T cell receptor (beta chain) was sequenced during a study of early T cells in non-severe SARS-CoV-2 infection. Study at large: The study sequenced bulk RNA from unsorted whole blood, with chains unpaired.

Individually, cDNA molecules had unique molecular identifiers attached to them. A single record per CDR3 protein comes from TCRdb applying MiXCR to the 5' RACE reads. In the table there are some 23,000 distinct CDR3 sequences, about 5.2% of which are singletons. V lost 6 bases to trimming and J lost 4 bases; unmatched junction nucleotides: 10. From germline, CDR1 is SNHLY and CDR2 FYNNEI. The CDR3 has 15 amino acids. Overall study results and limits: In VDJdb matching, anti-spike CD8 responses were favored while private and CD4 specificities went missing.

This clonotype was counted many times. Antigen: not known. The clonotype originates from an adult who was a healthcare worker with PCR-confirmed SARS-CoV-2 infection or an uninfected control (not recorded which). This chain uses TRBV2 with TRBJ2-5, with 8 bases identical to TRBD1. Sequenced sample: whole blood. Here the CDR3 reads CASRFDGTGGETQYF. CDR3 coding DNA: TGTGCCAGCAGGTTCGACGGGACAGGTGGAGAGACCCAGTACTTC.